These 24 T cell receptor beta chains were all obtained from the same sample, sequenced in a study of cytomegalovirus exposure and HLA in healthy donors. Primers included in the PCR were 60 Vbeta and 13 Jbeta primers. Here immunoSEQ multiplex PCR was the method, and the copy in TCRdb shows in-frame clones only, minus some. Among 300,000 or so clones listed, 84% were seen once. Material: PBMCs. Source of these receptors: a woman in her thirties or forties in good health and CMV-seropositive.

V and J are TRBV4-2 and TRBJ2-7; 7 bases line up with TRBD1. J was trimmed by 3 bases and V by 6 bases; bases with no gene match: 17. The CDR3 is 17 residues long. Germline-derived CDR1 and CDR2 are LGHNA and YNFKEQ. The CDR3 DNA follows: TGTGCCAGCAGAGCTACTACCGGGACAGCTAACTTCTACGAGCAGTACTTC. Its protein is CASRATTGTANFYEQYF.

The chain uses TRBV2 and TRBJ2-1; 7 bases map to TRBD2. After removal of 3 bases from V and 5 bases from J, the junction contained 10 bases not matched to a gene. The CDR3 covers 16 residues. Germline CDR1 reads SNHLY; CDR2 reads FYNNEI. The CDR3 is CASSDYGSSGNNEQFF. CDR3 nucleotide sequence: TGTGCCAGCAGTGATTATGGGTCTAGCGGCAACAATGAGCAGTTCTTC.

The rearrangement joins TRBV27 to TRBJ2-3, with 9 bases aligning to TRBD1. CDR3 size: 16 residues. The trim removed 3 bases at V and 0 bases at J, leaving 4 bases unmatched. CDR1 is MNHEY, CDR2 SMNVEV, per germline (reference sequence). The CDR3 region has the DNA TGTGCCAGCAGTTTTGGGACAGGGCCGAGCACAGATACGCAGTATTTT. Residues: CASSFGTGPSTDTQYF.

V usage is TRBV25-1 and J usage is TRBJ1-2; no firm D call. The CDR3 has 14 residues. Germline V gene data show CDR1 as MGHDK and CDR2 as SYGVNS. V was trimmed by 3 bases and J by 6 bases, leaving 14 bases between them. The CDR3 DNA sequence: TGTGCCAGCAGTGATGTGGAGGTTGTCGATGGCTACACCTTC. Protein: CASSDVEVVDGYTF.

This clone showed up just once. This chain connects TRBV28 to TRBJ1-5; D remains unclear. Germline V CDR1 and CDR2: MDHEN, SYDVKM. The V end was cut by 5 bases, the J end by 9 bases, with 11 bases between. The CDR3 loop spans 12 amino acids. CDR3 region: CASSIPLRPQHF. CDR3 nucleotide sequence: TGTGCCAGCAGTATACCCCTCAGGCCCCAGCATTTT.

The genes are TRBV27 and TRBJ2-5, with TRBD2 identical over 8 bases. The CDR3 consists of 15 residues. The germline V gene encodes CDR1 MNHEY and CDR2 SMNVEV (reference sequence). The DNA for the CDR3 is TGTGACCGGGGGGGCGGGAGGCGCCCTCGGGAGACCCAGTACTTC. It is translated as CDRGGGRRPRETQYF.

The V gene is TRBV11-2, the J gene TRBJ1-6; D is uncertain. The germline gives CDR1 SGHAT, CDR2 FQNNGV. The length of the CDR3 is 13 residues. V gave up 5 bases and J gave up 4 bases, with 6 bases separating them. The CDR3 loop is CASSLQYNSPLHF. The CDR3 DNA reads TGTGCCAGCAGCCTGCAGTATAATTCACCCCTCCACTTT.

The sample holds a few counts of this clone. As DNA, the CDR3 is TGTGCCAGCAGCGTCACCCGGGACAATCGTCCCACAGATACGCAGTATTTT. Protein product: CASSVTRDNRPTDTQYF. The rearrangement joins TRBV9 to TRBJ2-3; a possible D gene is TRBD1 (6 bases). Trimming removed 2 bases at V and 2 bases at J, with 18 bases between. The germline gives CDR1 SGDLS, CDR2 YYNGEE. This CDR3 region has 17 residues.

The chain uses TRBV2 and TRBJ1-1; D is unclear. Trimming took off 7 bases at V and 4 bases at J, with 7 bases between the two ends. Germline V lookup: CDR1 SNHLY, CDR2 FYNNEI. This CDR3 spans 11 amino acids. CDR3 in DNA: TGTGCCAGCACGTTTTTCACTGAAGCTTTCTTT. It yields the protein CASTFFTEAFF.

In DNA, the CDR3 is TGTGCCAGCAGCTTAAGGGGCGGCGTCGGAAACACCATATATTTT. This gives the protein CASSLRGGVGNTIYF. This chain joins TRBV7-2 and TRBJ1-3, with D perhaps matching TRBD1 (5 bases). The CDR3 loop spans 15 amino acids. CDR1 and CDR2 from the germline V gene are SGHTA and FQGNSA. Trimming left V 2 bases short and J 4 bases short, with 12 bases between. The variable domain in full, with the rest retrieved from reference TRBV7-2 and TRBJ1-3, is GAGVSQSPSNKVTEKGKDVELRCDPISGHTALYWYRQSLGQGLEFLIYFQGNSAPDKSGLPSDRFSAERTGGSVSTLTIQRTQQEDSAVYLCASSLRGGVGNTIYFGEGSWLTVV.

This rearrangement joins TRBV7-2 to TRBJ2-7; unclear D gene. Trimming stripped 5 bases from V and 2 bases from J, with 13 bases between. The V gene's germline CDR1 is SGHTA and CDR2 FQGNSA. The CDR3 spans 14 residues. CDR3 sequence: CASSHSPTAYEQYF. The CDR3 DNA reads TGTGCCAGCAGCCATTCCCCTACGGCCTACGAGCAGTACTTC.

The rearrangement links TRBV6-5 to TRBJ2-7, with D possibly being TRBD2 (5 bases). Trimming shortened V by 2 bases and J by 4 bases, and 12 bases separated the two germline ends. The CDR3 has 14 amino acids. In germline, CDR1 is MNHEY, CDR2 SVGAGI. The CDR3: CASSYGRGLYEQYF. CDR3 in DNA: TGTGCCAGCAGTTACGGACGGGGATTATACGAGCAGTACTTC.

The rearrangement links TRBV19 to TRBJ1-2; possible D gene TRBD1, 6 bases. Germline assignment: CDR1 LNHDA and CDR2 SQIVND (reference sequence). The length of the CDR3 is 11 residues. With 8 bases removed from V and 4 bases from J, the gap between germline ends came to 8 bases. Written as DNA, the CDR3 is TGTGCCAGTCTGACAGGCTATGGCTACACCTTC. This sequence encodes CASLTGYGYTF.

The chain has TRBV27 and TRBJ2-7, with D tentatively TRBD1 (6 bases). CDR1 and CDR2 from the germline V gene are MNHEY and SMNVEV (reference sequence). CDR3 size: 15 residues. Deletions cut 2 bases from V and 1 base from J, with 12 bases between. DNA of the CDR3: TGTGCCAGCAGTTTAAAATGGACAGAGTCCTACGAGCAGTACTTC. It yields the protein CASSLKWTESYEQYF.

CDR3 in DNA: TGCGCCAGCAGCCGTTCCGGGACTAGCGTCGCCGGGGAGCTGTTTTTT. It specifies CASSRSGTSVAGELFF. The rearrangement uses TRBV4-3 and TRBJ2-2; 10 nucleotides line up with TRBD2. CDR3 length: 16 residues. V was clipped by 4 bases and J by 6 bases; unmatched bases: 8. From germline, CDR1 is LGHNA and CDR2 YSLEER.

This CDR3 is CASSLAGGGETQYF. CDR3 nucleotide sequence: TGCGCCAGCAGCTTGGCTGGGGGCGGAGAGACCCAGTACTTC. The rearrangement links TRBV5-1 to TRBJ2-5; a possible D gene is TRBD1 (6 bases). V was pared by 0 bases and J by 4 bases, with 10 bases between. The germline V gene encodes CDR1 SGHRS and CDR2 YFSETQ. This CDR3 has 14 amino acids.

The V gene is TRBV6-6, the J gene TRBJ2-1; D gene uncertain. The V end lost 2 bases, the J end lost 6 bases, and 11 bases lay between the germline ends. CDR1 and CDR2 (germline): MNHNY, SVGAGI (reference sequence). CDR3 length: 14 residues. The CDR3 protein is CASSYPSRVNEQFF. DNA of the CDR3: TGTGCCAGCAGTTACCCGAGCCGGGTCAATGAGCAGTTCTTC.

This chain uses TRBV7-2 with TRBJ2-5; D is possibly TRBD1 (5 bases). Trimming shortened V by 6 bases and J by 5 bases, and 16 bases separated the two germline ends. The CDR3 totals 14 residues. Germline V CDR1 and CDR2: SGHTA, FQGNSA. The CDR3 loop is CASSYNQGRETQYF. CDR3 DNA sequence: TGTGCCAGCAGTTACAATCAGGGCAGGGAGACCCAGTACTTC.

This clone has just one count. The V gene is TRBV7-2, the J gene TRBJ1-6; possibly TRBD1 for D (5 bases). V was trimmed by 5 bases and J by 4 bases, leaving 12 bases between them. The CDR3 contains 15 residues. Germline assignment: CDR1 SGHTA and CDR2 FQGNSA. The CDR3 reads CASSLSGGYNSPLHF. CDR3 bases: TGTGCCAGCAGCCTGTCGGGGGGGTATAATTCACCCCTCCACTTT.

This chain joins TRBV7-9 and TRBJ2-2, with a tentative D call TRBD1 (6 bases). Trimming took off 7 bases at V and 5 bases at J, with 14 bases between the two ends. Germline assignment: CDR1 SEHNR and CDR2 FQNEAQ (reference sequence). The CDR3 is 14 residues long. In DNA form, the CDR3 reads TGTGCCAGCACCCGACAGGATCTAACCGGGGAGCTGTTTTTT. Amino acid sequence: CASTRQDLTGELFF.

This rearrangement joins TRBV29-1 to TRBJ2-5; perhaps TRBD1 as D (6 bases). The ends were cut back, 5 bases at V and 3 bases at J, with 7 bases in the middle. The CDR3 is 11 amino acids. CDR1 SQVTM and CDR2 ANQGSEA come from the germline V gene. CDR3: CSVSGEETQYF. The CDR3 DNA is TGCAGCGTTTCAGGGGAAGAGACCCAGTACTTC.

This chain uses TRBV5-1 with TRBJ2-1, with a tentative D call TRBD1 (5 bases). The V end lost 0 bases, the J end lost 4 bases, and 8 bases lay between the germline ends. CDR1 is SGHRS and CDR2 is YFSETQ in the germline V gene. The CDR3 has 14 residues. CDR3 sequence reads: CASSLVQGYNEQFF. CDR3 sequence (DNA): TGCGCCAGCAGCTTGGTCCAGGGATACAATGAGCAGTTCTTC.

As concerns this clone: The sample contains more than one DNA sequence encoding this CDR3. The chain carries TRBV30 and TRBJ1-2; perhaps TRBD1 as D (6 bases). CDR1 GTSNPN and CDR2 SVGIG come from the germline V gene (reference sequence). The length of the CDR3 is 13 residues. V lost 2 bases, J lost 2 bases, and 9 bases lay in between. CDR3 protein: CAWSRQENYGYTF. CDR3 sequence (DNA): TGTGCCTGGAGTCGACAGGAGAACTATGGCTACACCTTC.

This clone was detected a few times. V and J are TRBV5-6 and TRBJ1-5; D call uncertain. Trimming shortened V by 4 bases and J by 9 bases, and 17 bases separated the two germline ends. CDR1 and CDR2 (germline): SGHDT, YYEEEE. CDR3 length equals 14 residues. CDR3 coding DNA: TGTGCCAGCAGCGCCGACCGGGCGGGTAGGCCCCAGCATTTT. Amino acid sequence: CASSADRAGRPQHF.